Shown below are 3 T cell receptor beta chains from a single sample sequenced in a study of cytomegalovirus exposure and HLA in healthy donors. It was with 60 Vbeta and 13 Jbeta primers that the PCR ran. TCRdb's table, derived via immunoSEQ multiplex PCR, lists solely in-frame clones and lacks some. The sample carries under 300,000 clones, around 81% recorded once. The sequenced sample was PBMCs. These receptors were obtained from an older woman in good health and CMV-seropositive.

The V call is TRBV29-1, the J call TRBJ2-1; the match to TRBD1 covers 9 bases. Trimming removed 6 bases from V and 8 bases from J; junction bases left unmatched: 14. Germline V CDR1 and CDR2: SQVTM, ANQGSEA. There are 15 residues in the CDR3. The CDR3 bases are TGCAGCGTGGGGGGACAGGGTGGGCGTGGGGATGAGCAGTTCTTC. Encoded protein: CSVGGQGGRGDEQFF.

The rearrangement links TRBV12-5 to TRBJ1-1; 7 positions match TRBD1. This CDR3 comprises 16 residues. Germline assignment: CDR1 LGHNT and CDR2 FRNRAP. The trim removed 4 bases at V and 0 bases at J, leaving 8 bases unmatched. CDR3 amino acids: CASGSRTGAMNTEAFF. Written as DNA, the CDR3 is TGTGCTAGTGGTTCCCGGACAGGAGCGATGAACACTGAAGCTTTCTTT.

The chain combines TRBV27 with TRBJ2-1, with a tentative D call TRBD1 (6 bases). V lost 6 bases to trimming and J lost 0 bases, with 15 bases between them. Per germline, CDR1 MNHEY and CDR2 SMNVEV (reference sequence). The CDR3 runs 16 residues. CDR3: CASSAGAEGSYNEQFF. In DNA form, the CDR3 reads TGTGCCAGCAGCGCAGGGGCCGAAGGCTCCTACAATGAGCAGTTCTTC.